This T cell receptor (beta chain) was sequenced during a study of identical twins. Study observations and caveats: Invariant MAIT and iNKT cells may have partly biased zero-insertion analyses. Cord blood beta clonotypes present at high abundance carried fewer insertions; no such pattern appeared in memory repertoires.

This CDR3 region has 16 residues. J lost 1 base, V lost 11 bases, and 11 bases had no gene match. Germline V gene data show CDR1 as ENHRY and CDR2 as SYGVKD. Donors were all healthy Caucasians. TCRdb analysed the 5' RACE reads with MiXCR anew, one entry per CDR3 protein. The sample lists nearly 200,000 distinct CDR3 sequences, approximately 16% occurring once. This clonotype was observed a few times. Its antigen is not identified. These data were also reused for a study on T cells expressing NK-cell markers.

The TCR sequence derives from a woman aged 18-29 years in good health. The sample consisted of CD8+ T cells sorted from blood. J is TRBJ2-2 and V is TRBV10-3, with 9 nucleotides matching TRBD2. The DNA for the CDR3 is TGTGCCGCAGAGGCTAGCGGGGTGATGAACACCGGGGAGCTGTTTTTT. Protein sequence: CAAEASGVMNTGELFF.